Presented here are 32 T cell receptor beta chains from one specimen sequenced in a study of CD8+ T cells in alopecia areata. Investigators isolated RNA and reverse transcribed it into cDNA to act as the sequencing template. Profiled with immunoSEQ multiplex PCR; TCRdb holds only in-frame clones, not every one. Of roughly 200,000 clones detected, roughly 60% appear once; the ten largest clones hold more than 1.5%. This specimen was CD4+ T cells sorted from blood, taken at week 0. All receptors come from a human donor with alopecia areata.

This clone was seen only once. V is TRBV27 and J is TRBJ1-2, with D perhaps TRBD1 (6 bases). Germline CDR1 MNHEY, CDR2 SMNVEV (reference sequence). V lost 6 bases and J lost 4, with 15 bases in between. This CDR3 is 14 amino acids long. The CDR3 nucleotides read TGTGCCAGCAGGGGTACAGGGATTACCTATGGCTACACCTTC. The encoded protein is CASRGTGITYGYTF.

The V and J genes are TRBV30 and TRBJ2-1; 8 bases line up with TRBD2. The germline V gene has CDR1 GTSNPN and CDR2 SVGIG (reference sequence). The CDR3 is made up of 14 amino acids. V lost 2 bases, J lost 7 bases, and 7 bases stayed unmatched. The CDR3 loop is CAWSRGGLSNEQFF. The CDR3 coding sequence is TGTGCCTGGAGTCGGGGGGGGCTGAGTAATGAGCAGTTCTTC.

The chain couples TRBV2 to TRBJ1-6; D unclear. The CDR3 is 15 residues long. Trimming cost V 6 bases and J 7 bases, with 16 bases left between them. CDR1 and CDR2 (germline): SNHLY, FYNNEI. DNA for the CDR3: TGTGCCAGCAGGGACCCGGTTAGCCTAAATTCACCCCTCCACTTT. Translated: CASRDPVSLNSPLHF.

The gene calls are TRBV9 and TRBJ2-3; TRBD1 is a possible D gene (6 bases). The germline V and J ends were trimmed by 4 bases and 1 base, with 13 bases remaining between them. The CDR3 runs to 15 residues. CDR1 is SGDLS and CDR2 is YYNGEE in the germline V gene. CDR3 DNA: TGTGCCAGCAGCCCACCAGGGGCCCGCACAGATACGCAGTATTTT. Translation: CASSPPGARTDTQYF.

A few counts support this clone. The V gene is TRBV13, the J gene TRBJ1-6; D remains unclear. The CDR3 spans 14 residues. Germline V gene sequence: CDR1 PRHDT, CDR2 FYEKMQ (reference sequence). V lost 3 bases to trimming and J lost 10 bases, with 13 bases between them. The DNA for the CDR3 is TGTGCCAGCAGCTTGTCGACGAAGGGATCACCCCTCCACTTT. Residues: CASSLSTKGSPLHF.

On this clone itself: Other nucleotide sequences in the sample specify the same CDR3. This chain links TRBV30 with TRBJ1-1; D not certain. The ends were cut back, 1 base at V and 0 bases at J, with 6 bases in the middle. Germline V lookup: CDR1 GTSNPN, CDR2 SVGIG (reference sequence). The CDR3 length is 13 residues. The CDR3 DNA is TGTGCCTGGAGTGGGCGTTTGAACACTGAAGCTTTCTTT. Translation: CAWSGRLNTEAFF.

The rearrangement uses TRBV10-3 and TRBJ2-7; TRBD1 agrees at 11 bases. Per germline, CDR1 ENHRY and CDR2 SYGVKD. V was pared by 6 bases and J by 4 bases, with 2 bases of the junction left unmatched. The CDR3 is 13 amino acids. The DNA for the CDR3 is TGTGCCATCAGGGGACAGGGGGAATACGAGCAGTACTTC. Its protein product is CAIRGQGEYEQYF.

The rearrangement uses TRBV29-1 and TRBJ2-3; D not resolved. The CDR3 consists of 10 residues. In germline, CDR1 is SQVTM, CDR2 ANQGSEA. V lost 8 bases to trimming and J lost 4 bases, with 7 bases between them. The CDR3 region is CSSWADTQYF. DNA for the CDR3: TGCAGCTCGTGGGCAGATACGCAGTATTTT.

The CDR3 nucleotides are TGCAGCGTTGCGTGGGGACAGAGGAACACTGAAGCTTTCTTT. It specifies CSVAWGQRNTEAFF. This rearrangement joins TRBV29-1 to TRBJ1-1, with 7 positions matching TRBD1. The CDR3 is 14 amino acids. Germline values: CDR1 SQVTM, CDR2 ANQGSEA. V lost 4 bases, J lost 1 base, and 6 bases stayed unmatched.

The chain carries TRBV5-1 and TRBJ1-1; no reliable D call. The CDR3 loop spans 15 amino acids. Deletions cut 1 base from V and 2 bases from J, with 12 bases between. From germline, CDR1 is SGHRS and CDR2 YFSETQ. CDR3 nucleotide sequence: TGCGCCAGCAGCTTGCGGTGGGGAGGAAACACTGAAGCTTTCTTT. Translated: CASSLRWGGNTEAFF.

This chain links TRBV29-1 with TRBJ2-2; the D is unclear. CDR1 and CDR2 (germline): SQVTM, ANQGSEA. Trimming pared 8 bases from V and 8 bases from J, leaving 15 bases between. This CDR3 comprises 12 residues. In DNA, the CDR3 is TGCAGCTTCAGACAAACCGCGGGGGAGCTGTTTTTT. It is translated as CSFRQTAGELFF.

The chain employs TRBV4-1 and TRBJ2-2; 7 bases agree with TRBD1. Germline V gene data show CDR1 as MGHRA and CDR2 as YSYEKL. The CDR3 has 15 residues. V lost 4 bases to trimming and J lost 7 bases; unmatched junction nucleotides: 9. CDR3 sequence reads: CASSPLQGQNGELFF. The CDR3 region has the DNA TGCGCCAGCAGCCCCCTACAGGGGCAGAACGGGGAGCTGTTTTTT.

The chain joins TRBV4-3 to TRBJ2-1; D tentatively fits TRBD1 or TRBD2 (6 bases each). Trimming cost V 0 bases and J 4 bases, with 19 bases left between them. This CDR3 is built from 18 residues. Germline assignment: CDR1 LGHNA and CDR2 YSLEER. The CDR3 loop reads CASSQDMGGHVGYNEQFF. Written as DNA, the CDR3 is TGCGCCAGCAGCCAAGATATGGGGGGCCACGTTGGGTACAATGAGCAGTTCTTC.

The chain combines TRBV4-3 with TRBJ2-7, with D possibly matching TRBD2 (7 bases). Trimming cost V 0 bases and J 2 bases, with 11 bases left between them. The CDR3 totals 15 residues. Germline CDR1 is LGHNA and CDR2 is YSLEER. The CDR3 nucleotides read TGCGCCAGCAGCCAAGACGAGGGGGGGACCTACGAGCAGTACTTC. It codes for CASSQDEGGTYEQYF.

There are a few counts of this clone. The V gene is TRBV5-1, the J gene TRBJ2-7; the D gene is possibly TRBD1 (6 bases). CDR3 size: 14 residues. CDR1 and CDR2 (germline): SGHRS, YFSETQ. V was pared by 7 bases and J by 2 bases, with 16 bases between. For the CDR3, the DNA is TGCGCCAGCCAGCTTGAGCAGGGGCCCTACGAGCAGTACTTC. This codes for CASQLEQGPYEQYF. Looking up the rest from reference TRBV5-1 and TRBJ2-7 gives the full variable domain: KAGVTQTPRYLIKTRGQQVTLSCSPISGHRSVSWYQQTPGQGLQFLFEYFSETQRNKGNFPGRFSGRQFSNSRSEMNVSTLELGDSALYLCASQLEQGPYEQYFGPGTRLTVT.

This clone was seen only a few times. This chain connects TRBV29-1 to TRBJ2-3; 9 nucleotides match TRBD1. Per the germline V gene, CDR1 is SQVTM and CDR2 is ANQGSEA. The V and J ends lost 7 bases and 4 bases, in that order; junction bases with no gene match: 15. There are 16 residues in the CDR3. Here the CDR3 DNA reads TGCAGCGGCCGGTTGGGCACAGGGGGCGCGGCAGATACGCAGTATTTT. Its protein product is CSGRLGTGGAADTQYF.

V gene TRBV30 combines with J gene TRBJ2-1; 11 bases line up with TRBD1. CDR1 and CDR2 from the germline V gene are GTSNPN and SVGIG (reference sequence). Unmatched junction bases numbered 7, after V lost 5 bases and J lost 1 base. This CDR3 is built from 16 residues. CDR3 nucleotide sequence: TGTGCCTGGTCCCCGGGACAGGGGGGATCCTACAATGAGCAGTTCTTC. It is translated as CAWSPGQGGSYNEQFF.

This rearrangement joins TRBV11-2 to TRBJ2-4; 7 nucleotides align to TRBD2. The CDR3 extends over 15 amino acids. J was trimmed by 10 bases and V by 5 bases; bases with no gene match: 14. Germline CDR1 and CDR2: SGHAT and FQNNGV. The CDR3: CASSQTRLRGVIQYF. For the CDR3, the DNA is TGTGCCAGCAGCCAGACCCGCTTACGGGGGGTGATTCAGTACTTC.

This clone occurred a few times. The chain couples TRBV4-3 to TRBJ2-3; D unclear. Germline CDR1 LGHNA, CDR2 YSLEER. This CDR3 region has 15 residues. V gave up 4 bases and J gave up 0 bases, with 11 bases separating them. The CDR3 DNA follows: TGCGCCAGCAGCCGCGGCCTGACTAGCACAGATACGCAGTATTTT. This translates into CASSRGLTSTDTQYF.

The V gene is TRBV18, the J gene TRBJ2-7; 7 bases fit TRBD1. Germline CDR1 KGHSH, CDR2 LQKENI. This CDR3 spans 14 amino acids. V was pared by 0 bases and J by 4 bases, with 3 bases of the junction left unmatched. The CDR3 region has the DNA TGTGCCAGCTCACCACCGAACAGGGGTTACGAGCAGTACTTC. It translates to CASSPPNRGYEQYF.

Only one count was recorded for this clone. The chain is built from TRBV14 and TRBJ2-3, with 7 bases identical to TRBD1. The CDR3 totals 14 residues. Germline V gene sequence: CDR1 SGHDN, CDR2 FVKESK. With V trimmed by 1 base and J by 6 bases, 4 bases remained unmatched. In DNA, the CDR3 is TGTGCCAGCAGCCAAGTTAACAGGGGTGATACGCAGTATTTT. Protein product: CASSQVNRGDTQYF.

The rearrangement joins TRBV11-1 to TRBJ2-3; D call uncertain. The CDR3 runs 12 residues. The V end lost 4 bases, the J end lost 3 bases, and 5 bases lay between the germline ends. CDR1 is SGHAT, CDR2 FQDESV, per germline (reference sequence). CDR3 DNA sequence: TGTGCCAGCAGCTCACCTACAGATACGCAGTATTTT. Its translation is CASSSPTDTQYF.

With regard to this clone: Other DNA sequences of this sample code for an identical CDR3. V and J are TRBV2 and TRBJ2-5; D is possibly TRBD2 (6 bases). The germline V and J ends were trimmed by 6 bases and 5 bases, with 10 bases remaining between them. The V gene's germline CDR1 is SNHLY and CDR2 FYNNEI. The CDR3 sequence is 12 residues long. The CDR3 region is CASSGSGETQYF. CDR3 sequence (DNA): TGTGCCAGCAGCGGGAGCGGGGAGACCCAGTACTTC.

V gene TRBV4-3 combines with J gene TRBJ1-5, with no clear D. Germline V gene data show CDR1 as LGHNA and CDR2 as YSLEER. V lost 1 base and J 4 bases, leaving 11 bases between the germline ends. The CDR3 loop spans 15 amino acids. The CDR3 nucleotides read TGCGCCAGCAGCCAAGTGGTGGCCTTAAATCAGCCCCAGCATTTT. Translation: CASSQVVALNQPQHF.

J is TRBJ1-1 and V is TRBV5-1, with D hard to call. The CDR3 sequence is 14 residues long. Germline V gene lookup returns CDR1 SGHRS and CDR2 YFSETQ. V was clipped by 4 bases and J by 1 base, with 11 bases between them. The DNA of the CDR3 is TGCGCCAGCAGCCACCAAGACAAGAACACTGAAGCTTTCTTT. Protein product: CASSHQDKNTEAFF.

The chain combines TRBV30 with TRBJ2-1, with D possibly matching TRBD1 (5 bases). The CDR3 consists of 15 residues. V gave up 4 bases and J gave up 6 bases, with 19 bases separating them. Germline CDR1 reads GTSNPN; CDR2 reads SVGIG (reference sequence). The DNA of the CDR3 is TGTGCCTGGAATAGTGCCAGGGTCGTGACCAATGAGCAGTTCTTC. The encoded protein is CAWNSARVVTNEQFF.

The rearrangement uses TRBV7-2 and TRBJ2-1, with a tentative D call TRBD2 (5 bases). V lost 7 bases to trimming and J lost 7 bases, with 17 bases between them. The germline V gene has CDR1 SGHTA and CDR2 FQGNSA. The CDR3 is 14 amino acids. CDR3 region: CASILMGSGNEQFF. In DNA, the CDR3 is TGTGCCAGCATTCTAATGGGGAGTGGGAATGAGCAGTTCTTC.

Remarks on this clone: The junction does not match germline at one end; this may be a read error. The V gene is TRBV7-2, the J gene TRBJ2-7, with D possibly called TRBD1 or TRBD2 (5 bases each). Germline V gene lookup returns CDR1 SGHTA and CDR2 FQGNSA. The CDR3 totals 15 residues. CDR3 coding DNA: TGTGCCAGCAGTCGGGACGGGCGGGCGTCCTGCGAGCAGTACTTC. This encodes CASSRDGRASCEQYF.

The chain has TRBV4-3 and TRBJ2-3, with D maybe TRBD1 (5 bases). Germline loops: CDR1 LGHNA, CDR2 YSLEER. This CDR3 is built from 15 residues. The V end was cut by 0 bases, the J end by 6 bases, with 13 bases between. In DNA, the CDR3 is TGCGCCAGCAGCCAAGATTTACAGGTGGTGGATACGCAGTATTTT. It yields the protein CASSQDLQVVDTQYF.

The V and J genes are TRBV19 and TRBJ1-5; the D is unclear. Trimming stripped 1 base from V and 9 bases from J, with 7 bases between. This CDR3 comprises 12 residues. Looked up from germline, CDR1 is LNHDA and CDR2 is SQIVND (reference sequence). The CDR3 region has the DNA TGTGCCAGTAGTATAGTGTCAAGGCCCCAGCATTTT. It is translated as CASSIVSRPQHF. Together with reference TRBV19 and TRBJ1-5, the CDR3 gives the full variable domain: DGGITQSPKYLFRKEGQNVTLSCEQNLNHDAMYWYRQDPGQGLRLIYYSQIVNDFQKGDIAEGYSVSREKKESFPLTVTSAQKNPTAFYLCASSIVSRPQHFGDGTRLSIL.

The rearrangement uses TRBV6-1 and TRBJ2-5, with TRBD2 identical over 13 bases. Germline trimming cut 6 bases from V and 4 bases from J; bases unmatched to any gene: 5. Germline assignment: CDR1 MNHNS and CDR2 SASEGT. This CDR3 is 15 amino acids long. The CDR3 loop reads CASSLLAGGGETQYF. CDR3 in DNA: TGTGCCAGCAGCCTACTAGCGGGAGGGGGAGAGACCCAGTACTTC.

The gene calls are TRBV10-3 and TRBJ2-5; unclear D gene. V lost 4 bases to trimming and J lost 0 bases, with 3 bases between them. Germline V gene sequence: CDR1 ENHRY, CDR2 SYGVKD. CDR3 length: 12 residues. CDR3 coding DNA: TGTGCCATCAGTGGCAACCAAGAGACCCAGTACTTC. Residues: CAISGNQETQYF.